A single sample is the source of the 28 T cell receptor beta chains below, sequenced in a study of cytomegalovirus exposure and HLA in healthy donors. 60 Vbeta and 13 Jbeta primers were used in PCR. Method: immunoSEQ multiplex PCR; TCRdb's copy keeps in-frame clones and lacks some. This sample contains about 58,000 clones. The sample was PBMCs. The receptor source for this set is a male donor in good health and CMV-seronegative.

V and J are TRBV28 and TRBJ2-7, with 8 bases aligning to TRBD1. The ends lost 2 bases at V and 9 bases at J; junction bases unmatched: 6. Per germline, CDR1 MDHEN and CDR2 SYDVKM. The CDR3 totals 13 residues. CDR3 protein: CASSLSSDRAQYF. The CDR3 bases are TGTGCCAGCAGTTTAAGTTCGGACAGGGCGCAGTACTTC.

The genes are TRBV7-3 and TRBJ2-1; a weak D match, TRBD2 (5 bases). V was cut by 5 bases and J by 8 bases, with 13 bases left in between. This CDR3 is 13 amino acids long. The V gene's germline CDR1 is SGHTA and CDR2 FQGTGA. CDR3 sequence (DNA): TGTGCCAGCAGCCTCTATGGGAGTGATGAGCAGTTCTTC. It codes for CASSLYGSDEQFF. Drawing the rest from reference TRBV7-3 and TRBJ2-1, the complete variable domain is GAGVSQTPSNKVTEKGKYVELRCDPISGHTALYWYRQSLGQGPEFLIYFQGTGAADDSGLPNDRFFAVRPEGSVSTLKIQRTERGDSAVYLCASSLYGSDEQFFGPGTRLTVL.

V usage is TRBV7-2 and J usage is TRBJ1-4; TRBD1 might be the D (6 bases). CDR1 is SGHTA, CDR2 FQGNSA, per germline. The CDR3 sequence is 15 residues long. V dropped 3 bases and J dropped 8 bases, with 16 bases sitting between them. The DNA of the CDR3 is TGTGCCAGCAGCTTCCAGACAGGACTCGGCGAAAAACTGTTTTTT. This gives the protein CASSFQTGLGEKLFF. Based on the CDR3 plus reference TRBV7-2 and TRBJ1-4, the full variable domain is GAGVSQSPSNKVTEKGKDVELRCDPISGHTALYWYRQSLGQGLEFLIYFQGNSAPDKSGLPSDRFSAERTGGSVSTLTIQRTQQEDSAVYLCASSFQTGLGEKLFFGSGTQLSVL.

The chain combines TRBV18 with TRBJ2-7; 9 bases map to TRBD1. Trimming cost V 3 bases and J 2 bases; bases outside gene matches: 11. Germline CDR1 and CDR2: KGHSH and LQKENI. This CDR3 is built from 17 residues. CDR3 coding DNA: TGTGCCAGCTCACCTCCGGGGACAGGGAGTGCTACCTACGAGCAGTACTTC. Translation: CASSPPGTGSATYEQYF. The complete variable domain, with remaining parts taken from reference TRBV18 and TRBJ2-7, reads NAGVMQNPRHLVRRRGQEARLRCSPMKGHSHVYWYRQLPEEGLKFMVYLQKENIIDESGMPKERFSAEFPKEGPSILRIQQVVRGDSAAYFCASSPPGTGSATYEQYFGPGTRLTVT.

V gene TRBV30 combines with J gene TRBJ1-6; tentatively, D is TRBD1 (5 bases). Germline CDR1 and CDR2: GTSNPN and SVGIG (reference sequence). Trimming removed 0 bases from V and 9 bases from J, with 12 bases in between. There are 14 residues in the CDR3. The CDR3 sequence is CAWSVQTAGSPLHF. The DNA for the CDR3 is TGTGCCTGGAGTGTACAGACAGCGGGTTCACCCCTCCACTTT.

The chain joins TRBV7-2 to TRBJ2-7, with TRBD2 matching 8 bases. Per germline, CDR1 SGHTA and CDR2 FQGNSA. V was clipped by 4 bases and J by 3 bases; unmatched bases: 5. The CDR3 runs 14 residues. The DNA of the CDR3 is TGTGCCAGCAGCTCGGGACTAGGGGACTACGAGCAGTACTTC. Amino acids: CASSSGLGDYEQYF.

The V gene is TRBV27, the J gene TRBJ2-1, with TRBD1 matching over 12 bases. The CDR3 length is 15 residues. Per germline, CDR1 MNHEY and CDR2 SMNVEV (reference sequence). The V segment lost 6 bases and the J segment 9 bases; nucleotides outside the gene matches: 9. The CDR3 coding sequence is TGTGCCAGCAGGCAGAGGGGACAGGGGGCTGGTGAGCAGTTCTTC. Translation: CASRQRGQGAGEQFF.

The chain's CDR3 is CASSPLKREGDEQYF. CDR3 DNA: TGTGCCAGCAGCCCCCTTAAAAGGGAAGGGGACGAGCAGTACTTC. V and J are TRBV5-8 and TRBJ2-7; possible D gene TRBD1, 5 bases. The germline V gene encodes CDR1 SGHTS and CDR2 YDEGEE. This CDR3 has 15 residues. The germline V and J ends were trimmed by 4 bases and 5 bases, with 19 bases remaining between them.

The chain joins TRBV2 to TRBJ2-1; 9 nucleotides match TRBD1. CDR1 is SNHLY, CDR2 FYNNEI, per germline. This CDR3 is 17 amino acids long. V was clipped by 9 bases and J by 3 bases; unmatched bases: 15. The CDR3 nucleotides read TGTGCCAGTACAGGACAGGGGTGGCCCAAGCTCTACAATGAGCAGTTCTTC. Its protein is CASTGQGWPKLYNEQFF.

The gene calls are TRBV30 and TRBJ1-1; possibly TRBD1 for D (5 bases). The V and J ends lost 3 bases and 3 bases respectively, with 14 bases between them. The CDR3 is made up of 14 amino acids. Looked up from germline, CDR1 is GTSNPN and CDR2 is SVGIG (reference sequence). The CDR3 DNA sequence: TGTGCCTGGAGCAAGACAGCTCTTGACACTGAAGCTTTCTTT. This encodes CAWSKTALDTEAFF.

Regarding this clone: The sample carries other DNA sequences with the same CDR3. This rearrangement joins TRBV19 to TRBJ2-2; maybe TRBD2 (6 bases). Germline loops: CDR1 LNHDA, CDR2 SQIVND (reference sequence). The V end was cut by 1 base, the J end by 4 bases, with 7 bases between. The CDR3 is 14 amino acids. This chain's CDR3 is CASSIVGGTGELFF. The CDR3 DNA reads as TGTGCCAGTAGTATAGTCGGGGGCACCGGGGAGCTGTTTTTT.

The chain has TRBV5-8 and TRBJ2-1; maybe TRBD2 (7 bases). Germline lookup yields CDR1 SGHTS and CDR2 YDEGEE. V lost 5 bases and J lost 2, with 11 bases in between. CDR3 size: 14 residues. In nucleotides, the CDR3 is TGTGCCAGCAGTCGGGGGGCAACCTACAATGAGCAGTTCTTC. Protein sequence: CASSRGATYNEQFF.

Concerning this clone itself: The sample carries other DNA sequences with the same CDR3. This chain uses TRBV18 with TRBJ2-7, with 7 bases matching TRBD1. This CDR3 comprises 14 residues. Germline loops: CDR1 KGHSH, CDR2 LQKENI. V lost 6 bases to trimming and J lost 2 bases; unmatched junction nucleotides: 7. Written as DNA, the CDR3 is TGTGCCAGCTCCCCCAGACAGGGCACCTACGAGCAGTACTTC. Its protein is CASSPRQGTYEQYF.

The V gene is TRBV29-1, the J gene TRBJ2-3; a possible D gene is TRBD2 (5 bases). From germline, CDR1 is SQVTM and CDR2 ANQGSEA. Trimming left V 7 bases short and J 6 bases short, with 14 bases between. The CDR3 is 12 residues long. CDR3 DNA sequence: TGCAGCGCTGGCTCGGGGTACGATACGCAGTATTTT. Protein: CSAGSGYDTQYF.

V usage is TRBV5-1 and J usage is TRBJ2-2, with D unclear. Trimming took 0 bases from V and 1 from J, leaving 7 bases between them. The CDR3 covers 15 residues. Looked up from germline, CDR1 is SGHRS and CDR2 is YFSETQ. CDR3 nucleotide sequence: TGCGCCAGCAGCTTGGTGACGGGGAACACCGGGGAGCTGTTTTTT. Amino acid sequence: CASSLVTGNTGELFF.

The chain carries TRBV7-2 and TRBJ2-3; 8 nucleotides align to TRBD1. The germline gives CDR1 SGHTA, CDR2 FQGNSA. This CDR3 comprises 16 residues. Trimming cost V 7 bases and J 1 base; bases outside gene matches: 10. CDR3 bases: TGTGCCAGCAAACAAGGACAGGGAGCTCGCACAGATACGCAGTATTTT. Translated: CASKQGQGARTDTQYF.

V usage is TRBV9 and J usage is TRBJ2-3, with 9 bases lining up with TRBD2. V was pared by 3 bases and J by 4 bases, with 18 bases of the junction left unmatched. CDR3 length: 19 amino acids. The germline gives CDR1 SGDLS, CDR2 YYNGEE. Written as DNA, the CDR3 is TGTGCCAGCAGCGCAATCCTGGGAGCGGGAGGACCCTCCTCAGATACGCAGTATTTT. Amino acids: CASSAILGAGGPSSDTQYF.

J is TRBJ2-1 and V is TRBV4-3; 10 bases are shared with TRBD2. The CDR3 totals 16 residues. Germline lookup yields CDR1 LGHNA and CDR2 YSLEER. Trimming at V came to 0 bases and at J to 9 bases, leaving 8 bases not matched to a gene. The CDR3 sequence is CASSQESGGAFREQFF. As DNA, the CDR3 is TGCGCCAGCAGCCAAGAAAGCGGGGGGGCCTTTCGTGAGCAGTTCTTC.

The chain carries TRBV6-5 and TRBJ1-4; 7 nucleotides line up with TRBD1. This CDR3 spans 15 amino acids. In germline, CDR1 is MNHEY, CDR2 SVGAGI. V shed 6 bases, J shed 0 bases, and the junction held 4 bases outside the gene matches. The CDR3 nucleotides read TGTGCCAGCAGGGGACAGATTGCAACTAATGAAAAACTGTTTTTT. The encoded protein is CASRGQIATNEKLFF.

The chain joins TRBV7-2 to TRBJ2-3; weak D call: TRBD2 (7 bases). The V and J ends lost 5 bases and 0 bases respectively, with 18 bases between them. Germline assignment: CDR1 SGHTA and CDR2 FQGNSA. The CDR3 runs to 17 residues. CDR3: CASSVGGGLTSTDTQYF. In nucleotides, the CDR3 is TGTGCCAGCAGCGTAGGGGGGGGCCTAACTAGCACAGATACGCAGTATTTT.

This chain connects TRBV19 to TRBJ1-1; D is ambiguous. From germline, CDR1 is LNHDA and CDR2 SQIVND (reference sequence). This CDR3 is 15 amino acids long. The germline V and J ends were trimmed by 1 base and 2 bases, with 11 bases remaining between them. The CDR3 DNA follows: TGTGCCAGTAGTATAGCCCCAACAGTTAACACTGAAGCTTTCTTT. Amino acids: CASSIAPTVNTEAFF.

The rearrangement links TRBV7-2 to TRBJ2-2; D may be TRBD1 (6 bases). There are 16 residues in the CDR3. From germline, CDR1 is SGHTA and CDR2 FQGNSA. Trimming shortened V by 0 bases and J by 0 bases, and 8 bases separated the two germline ends. The CDR3 loop is CASSLAGGPNTGELFF. CDR3 DNA: TGTGCCAGCAGCTTAGCAGGGGGTCCGAACACCGGGGAGCTGTTTTTT.

V is TRBV5-1 and J is TRBJ2-7; 9 nucleotides match TRBD2. Trimming removed 0 bases from V and 4 bases from J; junction bases left unmatched: 8. The germline gives CDR1 SGHRS, CDR2 YFSETQ. The CDR3 has 16 amino acids. CDR3 region: CASSLGLAETGYEQYF. CDR3 nucleotides: TGCGCCAGCAGCTTGGGACTAGCGGAGACGGGTTACGAGCAGTACTTC.

The V and J genes are TRBV14 and TRBJ2-7; 10 bases are shared with TRBD1. CDR1 and CDR2 from the germline V gene are SGHDN and FVKESK. The CDR3 has 16 amino acids. Trimming cost V 4 bases and J 4 bases; bases outside gene matches: 10. The CDR3 region is CASSRDGQGVSYEQYF. CDR3 bases: TGTGCCAGCAGCCGAGATGGACAGGGGGTTAGTTACGAGCAGTACTTC.

The chain joins TRBV5-1 to TRBJ1-4; the D gene is possibly TRBD1 (5 bases). The CDR3 spans 15 residues. V was pared by 0 bases and J by 7 bases, with 13 bases between. Germline V CDR1 and CDR2: SGHRS, YFSETQ. In DNA, the CDR3 is TGCGCCAGCAGCTTGGCCGGGACTAGAGCTGAAAAACTGTTTTTT. As protein: CASSLAGTRAEKLFF. The full variable domain, its missing parts supplied by reference TRBV5-1 and TRBJ1-4, is KAGVTQTPRYLIKTRGQQVTLSCSPISGHRSVSWYQQTPGQGLQFLFEYFSETQRNKGNFPGRFSGRQFSNSRSEMNVSTLELGDSALYLCASSLAGTRAEKLFFGSGTQLSVL.

The chain employs TRBV29-1 and TRBJ1-5, with 9 bases lining up with TRBD1. CDR1 and CDR2 (germline): SQVTM, ANQGSEA. The CDR3 extends over 14 amino acids. J lost 0 bases, V lost 7 bases, and 4 bases had no gene match. The CDR3 loop reads CSARTGDSNQPQHF. CDR3 bases: TGCAGCGCGCGGACAGGGGATAGCAATCAGCCCCAGCATTTT.

The CDR3 here is CASSLRSEAGNTIYF. As DNA, the CDR3 is TGTGCCAGCTCGCTTCGGTCGGAGGCTGGAAACACCATATATTTT. J is TRBJ1-3 and V is TRBV18, with D hard to call. V was clipped by 6 bases and J by 2 bases, with 14 bases between them. The CDR3 length is 15 residues. Germline values: CDR1 KGHSH, CDR2 LQKENI.

The chain couples TRBV10-3 to TRBJ1-1, with unresolved D. Germline CDR1 and CDR2: ENHRY and SYGVKD. CDR3 length equals 12 residues. The V end lost 6 bases, the J end lost 1 base, and 6 bases lay between the germline ends. The DNA for the CDR3 is TGTGCCATCAGATCTTGGAACACTGAAGCTTTCTTT. Translating gives CAIRSWNTEAFF.